This entry lists 30 T cell receptor beta chains sequenced from one sample in a study of vaccination and CD4 T cells after COVID-19. Noted treatment: roughly 10-day PBMC culture with coronavirus spike peptide pools or control peptides (ViraFEST assay). The antigens these receptors bind are not known. Sequenced with the Oncomine TCR Beta short-read assay was DNA taken from cultured CD4+ T cells. TCRdb itself ran the PCR reads through MiXCR, one entry per CDR3 protein. The sample lists thousands of distinct CDR3 sequences; 21% were seen once. The material was CD4+ T cells from blood, cultured in vitro, obtained after SARS-CoV-2 vaccination. Receptor source: a human donor who had recovered from COVID-19.

This clonotype was seen a handful of times. In nucleotides, the CDR3 is TGTGCCGCGCAACGGGAAACCGGGGAGCTGTTTTTT. It yields the protein CAAQRETGELFF. The rearrangement joins TRBV6-1 to TRBJ2-2; tentatively, D is TRBD2 (5 bases). V gave up 11 bases and J gave up 5 bases, with 12 bases separating them. From germline, CDR1 is MNHNS and CDR2 SASEGT. The CDR3 covers 12 residues.

This clonotype rates as medium-sized. This chain links TRBV7-2 with TRBJ2-7, with D perhaps matching TRBD2 (5 bases). Germline CDR1 is SGHTA and CDR2 is FQGNSA. Trimming pared 5 bases from V and 2 bases from J, leaving 16 bases between. This CDR3 has 15 residues. In DNA form, the CDR3 reads TGTGCCAGCAGCCACGACCGCATGAGGGCCTACGAGCAGTACTTC. Protein product: CASSHDRMRAYEQYF.

The chain carries TRBV4-1 and TRBJ1-5; 9 bases line up with TRBD1. Germline CDR1 MGHRA, CDR2 YSYEKL. Losses at the gene ends were 2 bases for V and 5 bases for J; bases not matched to a gene: 13. The CDR3 extends over 18 amino acids. CDR3 sequence: CASSQSGTTQGAYQPQHF. The CDR3 DNA reads as TGCGCCAGCAGCCAATCGGGCACGACACAGGGGGCTTATCAGCCCCAGCATTTT.

V usage is TRBV4-2 and J usage is TRBJ2-7; D might be TRBD2 (6 bases). This CDR3 region has 15 residues. Trimming left V 4 bases short and J 3 bases short, with 16 bases between. Germline CDR1 LGHNA, CDR2 YNFKEQ. The CDR3, as DNA: TGTGCCAGCAGCCCCTCATCCTGGACTAACTACGAGCAGTACTTC. Its translation is CASSPSSWTNYEQYF.

A few counts support this clonotype. This chain joins TRBV6-1 and TRBJ1-1; 7 bases fit TRBD1. This CDR3 is 14 amino acids long. The J segment lost 5 bases and the V segment lost 2 bases, leaving 5 bases of the junction unmatched. The V gene's germline CDR1 is MNHNS and CDR2 SASEGT. CDR3 DNA sequence: TGTGCCAGCAGTGAACAGGGGGGGAGGACTGAAGCTTTCTTT. Its translation: CASSEQGGRTEAFF.

V usage is TRBV20-1 and J usage is TRBJ2-1; D tentatively reads TRBD1 or TRBD2 (5 bases each). The germline gives CDR1 DFQATT, CDR2 SNEGSKA (reference sequence). CDR3 size: 17 residues. V lost 2 bases to trimming and J lost 0 bases, with 17 bases between them. The chain's CDR3 is CSARFVLPGSSYNEQFF. CDR3 nucleotides: TGCAGTGCTAGATTTGTGTTGCCAGGGAGCTCCTACAATGAGCAGTTCTTC.

The rearrangement joins TRBV6-1 to TRBJ1-5; the match to TRBD1 covers 7 bases. Germline CDR1 is MNHNS and CDR2 is SASEGT. The J segment lost 7 bases and the V segment lost 5 bases, leaving 11 bases of the junction unmatched. The length of the CDR3 is 15 residues. CDR3 coding DNA: TGTGCCAGCAGTAGGGGGGACAGCCTGAAACAGCCCCAGCATTTT. It encodes CASSRGDSLKQPQHF.

The chain is built from TRBV5-4 and TRBJ1-2; TRBD1 might be the D (6 bases). This CDR3 has 15 residues. CDR1 is SGHNT and CDR2 is YYREEE in the germline V gene (reference sequence). V shed 2 bases and J shed 7 bases, with 18 bases lying between them. CDR3 sequence (DNA): TGTGCCAGCAGCTTCGAGGACAGCGCCCGGAGTGGCTACACCTTC. Encoded protein: CASSFEDSARSGYTF.

Within the sample, this clonotype is medium-sized. The chain is built from TRBV7-2 and TRBJ1-5; no reliable D call. This CDR3 spans 13 amino acids. The germline V gene has CDR1 SGHTA and CDR2 FQGNSA. Between the trimmed V and J ends, which lost 5 bases and 7 bases, there was a span of 12 bases. This chain's CDR3 is CASSTDRQQPQHF. CDR3 in DNA: TGTGCCAGCAGCACAGACCGACAACAGCCCCAGCATTTT.

The J gene is TRBJ2-2, the V gene TRBV28, with no clear D. The germline V gene encodes CDR1 MDHEN and CDR2 SYDVKM. V shed 6 bases and J shed 4 bases, with 12 bases lying between them. CDR3 length: 14 amino acids. CDR3 loop: CASRGPMGTGELFF. In DNA, the CDR3 is TGTGCCAGCAGGGGCCCGATGGGCACCGGGGAGCTGTTTTTT.

By share of the sample, this clonotype is medium-sized (0.01 to 0.1%). Relative to the germline gene, one junction end is altered; a read error may explain this. The chain is built from TRBV15 and TRBJ2-7; D is possibly TRBD1 (6 bases). This CDR3 comprises 14 residues. Germline lookup yields CDR1 LNHNV and CDR2 YYDKDF (reference sequence). The CDR3 protein is CATSRDRSVWDIRF. In DNA form, the CDR3 reads TGTGCCACCAGCAGAGATCGCAGTGTTTGGGACATACGCTTC.

This clonotype was observed a few times. The CDR3 DNA is TGCAGCGTTGTAGGAGGGGGGGCCTACAATGAGCAGTTCTTC. Protein product: CSVVGGGAYNEQFF. The V gene is TRBV29-1, the J gene TRBJ2-1, with D perhaps TRBD2 (7 bases). The CDR3 covers 14 residues. V was clipped by 4 bases and J by 2 bases, with 12 bases between them. The germline gives CDR1 SQVTM, CDR2 ANQGSEA.

This clonotype is medium-sized. This chain connects TRBV7-2 to TRBJ2-5; tentatively, D is TRBD2 (5 bases). The CDR3 is 14 amino acids. The germline V and J ends were trimmed by 2 bases and 2 bases, with 9 bases remaining between them. The germline V gene encodes CDR1 SGHTA and CDR2 FQGNSA. The CDR3: CASSLNGIQETQYF. The CDR3 region has the DNA TGTGCCAGCAGCTTAAACGGGATTCAAGAGACCCAGTACTTC.

This clonotype occurred a few times. The rearrangement uses TRBV4-1 and TRBJ2-1, with 13 nucleotides matching TRBD2. The length of the CDR3 is 16 residues. The germline gives CDR1 MGHRA, CDR2 YSYEKL. The junction had 6 bases not matched to a gene; V was cut back by 5 bases and J by 5 bases. The CDR3 loop reads CASSSPGLAGHNEQFF. In nucleotides, the CDR3 is TGCGCCAGCAGCTCCCCGGGACTAGCGGGGCACAATGAGCAGTTCTTC.

The chain joins TRBV28 to TRBJ2-7; possible D gene TRBD2, 5 bases. Germline CDR1 MDHEN, CDR2 SYDVKM. The germline V and J ends were trimmed by 6 bases and 5 bases, with 14 bases remaining between them. This CDR3 is built from 13 residues. The CDR3 spells CASRLVFMNEQYF. DNA for the CDR3: TGTGCCAGCAGACTAGTTTTCATGAACGAGCAGTACTTC.

This clonotype is termed medium-sized. J is TRBJ1-6 and V is TRBV6-1, with D unclear. The germline V and J ends were trimmed by 4 bases and 8 bases, with 15 bases remaining between them. The CDR3 is 15 residues long. Germline lookup yields CDR1 MNHNS and CDR2 SASEGT. The CDR3 DNA reads as TGTGCCAGCAGTGGAGGTCAAGGTACATATTCACCCCTCCACTTT. Protein sequence: CASSGGQGTYSPLHF.

The V and J genes are TRBV4-1 and TRBJ1-1; D may be TRBD1 (6 bases). Per the germline V gene, CDR1 is MGHRA and CDR2 is YSYEKL. Trimming took off 7 bases at V and 10 bases at J, with 31 bases between the two ends. The CDR3 covers 17 residues. The CDR3 DNA follows: TGCGCCAGCAACCGACACACTGGGGGCTACAGGGAGAGAAGAGCTTTCTTT. It is translated as CASNRHTGGYRERRAFF.

To note about this clonotype: An end of the junction differs from the germline gene, which may be a read error. The genes are TRBV28 and TRBJ1-5; TRBD1 aligns across 11 bases. Germline CDR1 is MDHEN and CDR2 is SYDVKM. The CDR3 consists of 18 residues. This CDR3 reads CASSRLDRGRVSNQPRHF. The CDR3 nucleotides are TGTGCCAGCAGTCGATTGGACAGGGGGCGAGTTAGCAATCAGCCCCGGCATTTT. The whole variable domain, remainder taken from reference TRBV28 and TRBJ1-5, is DVKVTQSSRYLVKRTGEKVFLECVQDMDHENMFWYRQDPGLGLRLIYFSYDVKMKEKGDIPEGYSVSREKKERFSLILESASTNQTSMYLCASSRLDRGRVSNQPRHFGDGTRLSIL.

This clonotype was picked up a small number of times. The chain joins TRBV29-1 to TRBJ2-7, with 8 bases aligning to TRBD1. The junction had 10 bases not matched to a gene; V was cut back by 7 bases and J by 2 bases. The CDR3 is made up of 14 amino acids. Germline assignment: CDR1 SQVTM and CDR2 ANQGSEA. This chain's CDR3 is CSALGQAWTYEQYF. In DNA, the CDR3 is TGCAGCGCCCTGGGACAGGCCTGGACCTACGAGCAGTACTTC.

This clonotype is categorized as medium-sized. The V call is TRBV20-1, the J call TRBJ1-5; D not certain. This CDR3 contains 14 residues. Germline CDR1 and CDR2: DFQATT and SNEGSKA (reference sequence). The V end lost 1 base, the J end lost 4 bases, and 11 bases lay between the germline ends. The CDR3 loop reads CSARVGGENQPQHF. The CDR3, as DNA: TGCAGTGCTAGAGTAGGTGGAGAGAATCAGCCCCAGCATTTT.

The chain recombines TRBV27 with TRBJ2-6; D is undetermined. Germline V gene lookup returns CDR1 MNHEY and CDR2 SMNVEV (reference sequence). V was clipped by 4 bases and J by 2 bases, with 6 bases between them. The CDR3 is 14 amino acids. CDR3 nucleotide sequence: TGTGCCAGCAGTTCGACCCCTGGGGCCAACGTCCTGACTTTC. Amino acid sequence: CASSSTPGANVLTF.

V and J are TRBV10-3 and TRBJ2-7; possibly TRBD1 or TRBD2 for D (5 bases each). This CDR3 has 15 residues. Germline CDR1 and CDR2: ENHRY and SYGVKD. V was cut by 2 bases and J by 2 bases, with 13 bases left in between. The CDR3 coding sequence is TGTGCCATCAGTGAGCGGGACGGGTGGACCTACGAGCAGTACTTC. Encoded protein: CAISERDGWTYEQYF.

This clonotype has just a few counts. This sequence joins TRBV28 and TRBJ2-7, with D possibly called TRBD1 or TRBD2 (5 bases each). Germline values: CDR1 MDHEN, CDR2 SYDVKM. Trimming cost V 2 bases and J 5 bases, with 25 bases left between them. This CDR3 has 18 residues. CDR3 in DNA: TGTGCCAGCAGTTTAAGGCAAGGCCGAGGGGCAGTCTGGCACGAGCAGTACTTC. Its protein product is CASSLRQGRGAVWHEQYF.

As DNA, the CDR3 is TGTGCCAGCAGTTATTGGTTTAGTGGCGGTAATACTTTCTACGAGCAGTACTTC. Translating it yields CASSYWFSGGNTFYEQYF. The genes are TRBV6-5 and TRBJ2-7; D uncertain. Trimming took off 3 bases at V and 3 bases at J, with 24 bases between the two ends. Germline CDR1 reads MNHEY; CDR2 reads SVGAGI. The CDR3 contains 18 residues.

This clonotype was picked up a small number of times. One end of the junction does not line up with germline, which may come from a read error. In DNA, the CDR3 is TGTGCCGGCAGACGGACCCCGAACACTGAAGCTTTCTTT. This translates into CAGRRTPNTEAFF. V gene TRBV6-1 combines with J gene TRBJ1-1; the D is unclear. The CDR3 contains 13 residues. CDR1 and CDR2 (germline): MNHNS, SASEGT.

By share, this clonotype ranks as medium-sized (0.01 to 0.1%). The chain uses TRBV27 and TRBJ1-6; 10 positions match TRBD1. The CDR3 runs to 14 residues. The V gene's germline CDR1 is MNHEY and CDR2 SMNVEV (reference sequence). After removal of 6 bases from V and 14 bases from J, the junction contained 10 bases not matched to a gene. Here the CDR3 DNA reads TGTGCCAGCAGGAACCGGGACAGGGGTTTGGCCCTCCACTTT. As protein: CASRNRDRGLALHF.

This clonotype has more than one count but fewer than ten. The V and J genes are TRBV6-5 and TRBJ1-5; 8 positions agree with TRBD1. This CDR3 is 19 amino acids long. The V segment lost 0 bases and the J segment 0 bases; nucleotides outside the gene matches: 10. CDR1 is MNHEY, CDR2 SVGAGI, per germline. CDR3 residues: CASSYSRGTGGVSNQPQHF. The CDR3 bases are TGTGCCAGCAGTTACTCGAGAGGGACAGGTGGAGTTAGCAATCAGCCCCAGCATTTT.

The chain has TRBV2 and TRBJ1-2; D ambiguous. Trimming left V 2 bases short and J 8 bases short, with 18 bases between. The CDR3 is 15 residues long. Germline V gene data show CDR1 as SNHLY and CDR2 as FYNNEI. CDR3 loop: CASSERAADLGGYTF. CDR3 DNA sequence: TGTGCCAGCAGTGAAAGGGCGGCTGACCTGGGGGGCTACACCTTC. Full variable domain (missing parts from reference TRBV2 and TRBJ1-2): EPEVTQTPSHQVTQMGQEVILRCVPISNHLYFYWYRQILGQKVEFLVSFYNNEISEKSEIFDDQFSVERPDGSNFTLKIRSTKLEDSAMYFCASSERAADLGGYTFGSGTRLTVV.

This clonotype qualifies as medium-sized. This chain uses TRBV7-3 with TRBJ1-2; possible D gene TRBD1, 5 bases. The germline V and J ends were trimmed by 5 bases and 3 bases, with 10 bases remaining between them. The germline V gene has CDR1 SGHTA and CDR2 FQGTGA. This CDR3 has 13 amino acids. CDR3 DNA: TGTGCCAGCAGCACTACAGGATACTATGGCTACACCTTC. Its protein product is CASSTTGYYGYTF.

In the case of this clonotype: The DNA is left out, because the CDR3 cannot be placed on it with certainty; the CDR3 is given as TCRdb lists it. This rearrangement joins TRBV4-1 to TRBJ1-2; the DNA was not compared with TRBD1, the D call given in the table. The germline V gene encodes CDR1 MGHRA and CDR2 YSYEKL. The CDR3 is 15 residues long, counting both termini. CDR3 protein: CASSQVAQGSYGCTF.